This TCR beta chain was documented in a study of control samples from healthy donors and cancer patients. TCRdb keeps only in-frame clones here, not all; method: immunoSEQ multiplex PCR. The top ten hold less than 15% of the sample, which has some 150,000 clones, 94% seen once. Input material: blood. The TCR was taken from a man aged 35-49 years in good health.

The CDR3 DNA reads TGTGCCAGCAGCTTGGGGCTAGCGGGGTTGTACGAGCAGTACTTC. This translates into CASSLGLAGLYEQYF. The chain employs TRBV5-5 and TRBJ2-7, with 9 bases fitting TRBD2. V dropped 0 bases and J dropped 4; count of bases not matched to a gene: 5. The CDR3 consists of 15 residues. In germline, CDR1 is SGHKS, CDR2 YYEKEE (reference sequence).